This TCR beta chain was obtained from a study of identical twins. After template switching added a universal primer site, the resulting cDNA carried unique molecular identifiers. TCRdb re-analysed the 5' RACE reads in MiXCR, keeping a single row per CDR3 protein. The data hold 1.5 million to 2 million distinct CDR3 sequences, with about 32% observed a single time. Study-wide points: The more abundant beta clonotypes in cord blood had fewer insertions, and memory repertoires did not show this. Low generation probability was overrepresented in out-of-frame alpha sequences shared by twins. There is a chance that invariant MAIT and iNKT cells partially muddied zero-insertion analyses.

In its sample, this clonotype was seen many times. The antigen is undetermined. CDR3 length: 15 residues. CDR1 SNHLY and CDR2 FYNNEI come from the germline V gene. The V gene lost 4 bases and the J gene lost 0 bases, with 10 bases spanning the gap. This TCR derives from a newborn girl in good health. Sequenced input: cord blood. The V call is TRBV2, the J call TRBJ2-1; D perhaps matches TRBD2 (5 bases). The CDR3 sequence is CASSAAGGSYNEQFF. The CDR3 nucleotides read TGTGCCAGCAGTGCTGCGGGCGGCTCCTACAATGAGCAGTTCTTC.